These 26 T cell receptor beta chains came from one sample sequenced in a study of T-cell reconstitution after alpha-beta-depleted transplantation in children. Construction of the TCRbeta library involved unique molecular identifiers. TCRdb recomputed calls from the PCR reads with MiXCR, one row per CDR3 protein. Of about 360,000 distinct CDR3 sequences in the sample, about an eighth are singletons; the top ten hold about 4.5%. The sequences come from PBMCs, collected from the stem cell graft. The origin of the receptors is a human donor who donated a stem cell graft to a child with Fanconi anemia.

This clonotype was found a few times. CDR3 sequence: CASSISTSGYNEQFF. CDR3 coding DNA: TGTGCCAGTAGTATTTCGACTAGCGGTTATAATGAGCAGTTCTTC. The rearrangement joins TRBV19 to TRBJ2-1, with 9 bases fitting TRBD2. This CDR3 contains 15 residues. The J segment lost 7 bases and the V segment lost 3 bases, leaving 7 bases of the junction unmatched. In germline, CDR1 is LNHDA, CDR2 SQIVND (reference sequence).

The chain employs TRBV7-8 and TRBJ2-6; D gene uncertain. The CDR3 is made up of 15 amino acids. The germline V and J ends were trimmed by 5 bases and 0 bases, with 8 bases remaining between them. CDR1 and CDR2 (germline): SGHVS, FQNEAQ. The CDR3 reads CASSIGNSGANVLTF. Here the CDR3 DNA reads TGTGCCAGCAGCATTGGTAACTCTGGGGCCAACGTCCTGACTTTC.

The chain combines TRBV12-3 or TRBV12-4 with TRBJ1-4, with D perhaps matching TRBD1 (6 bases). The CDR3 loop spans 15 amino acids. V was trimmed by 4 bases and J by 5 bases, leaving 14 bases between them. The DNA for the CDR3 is TGTGCCAGCAGTTCCCTTAGCGGGACAAATGAAAAACTGTTTTTT. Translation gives CASSSLSGTNEKLFF.

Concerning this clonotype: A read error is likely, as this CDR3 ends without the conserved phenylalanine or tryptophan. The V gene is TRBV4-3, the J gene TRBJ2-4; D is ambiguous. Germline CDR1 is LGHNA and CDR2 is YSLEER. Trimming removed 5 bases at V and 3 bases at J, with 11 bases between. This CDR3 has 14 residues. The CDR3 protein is CASSDQENKNIQYY. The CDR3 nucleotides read TGCGCCAGCAGCGATCAGGAGAACAAAAACATTCAGTACTAC.

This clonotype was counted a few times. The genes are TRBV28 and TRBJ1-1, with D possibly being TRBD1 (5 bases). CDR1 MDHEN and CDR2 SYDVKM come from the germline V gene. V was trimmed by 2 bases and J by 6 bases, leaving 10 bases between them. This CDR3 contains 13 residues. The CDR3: CASSLRGIAEAFF. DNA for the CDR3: TGTGCCAGCAGTTTACGGGGGATCGCTGAAGCTTTCTTT.

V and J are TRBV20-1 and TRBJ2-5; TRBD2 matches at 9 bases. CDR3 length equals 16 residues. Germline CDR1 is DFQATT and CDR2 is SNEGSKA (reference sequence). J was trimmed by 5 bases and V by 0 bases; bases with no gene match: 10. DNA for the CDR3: TGCAGTGCTAGAGACCTAGCGGGACTCCTCGGGGAGACCCAGTACTTC. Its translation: CSARDLAGLLGETQYF.

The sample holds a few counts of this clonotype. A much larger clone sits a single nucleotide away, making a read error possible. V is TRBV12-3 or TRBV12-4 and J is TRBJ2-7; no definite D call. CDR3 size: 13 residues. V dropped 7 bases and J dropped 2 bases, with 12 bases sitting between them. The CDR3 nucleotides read TGTGCCAGCACCTTGGGCAGGCCCTACGAGCAGTACTTC. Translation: CASTLGRPYEQYF.

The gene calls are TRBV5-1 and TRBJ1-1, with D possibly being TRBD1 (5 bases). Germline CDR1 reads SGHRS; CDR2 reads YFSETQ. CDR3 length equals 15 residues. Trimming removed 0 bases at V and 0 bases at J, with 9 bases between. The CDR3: CASSLGQIMNTEAFF. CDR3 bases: TGCGCCAGCAGCTTGGGACAGATCATGAACACTGAAGCTTTCTTT. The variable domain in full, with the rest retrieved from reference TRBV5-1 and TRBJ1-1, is KAGVTQTPRYLIKTRGQQVTLSCSPISGHRSVSWYQQTPGQGLQFLFEYFSETQRNKGNFPGRFSGRQFSNSRSEMNVSTLELGDSALYLCASSLGQIMNTEAFFGQGTRLTVV.

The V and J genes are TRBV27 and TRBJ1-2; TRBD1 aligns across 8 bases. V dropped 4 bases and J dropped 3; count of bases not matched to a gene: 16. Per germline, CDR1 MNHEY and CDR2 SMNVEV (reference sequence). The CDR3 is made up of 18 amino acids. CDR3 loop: CASSSRTVGQGSYYGYTF. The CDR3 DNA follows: TGTGCCAGCAGTTCTCGGACCGTTGGACAGGGAAGTTACTATGGCTACACCTTC.

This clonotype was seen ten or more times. CDR3 loop: CASSLIPGLSSYNEQFF. The CDR3 DNA reads as TGTGCCAGCAGCTTAATTCCCGGACTAAGCTCCTACAATGAGCAGTTCTTC. This chain links TRBV7-8 with TRBJ2-1; a possible D gene is TRBD2 (6 bases). Germline CDR1 is SGHVS and CDR2 is FQNEAQ. The CDR3 covers 17 residues. The V gene lost 2 bases and the J gene lost 0 bases, with 14 bases spanning the gap.

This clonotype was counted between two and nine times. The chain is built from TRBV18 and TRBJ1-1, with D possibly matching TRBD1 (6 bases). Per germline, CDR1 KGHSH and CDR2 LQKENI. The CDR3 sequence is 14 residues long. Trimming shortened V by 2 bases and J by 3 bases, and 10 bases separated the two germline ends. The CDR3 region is CASSPSAGDTEAFF. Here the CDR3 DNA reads TGTGCCAGCTCACCATCGGCAGGGGACACTGAAGCTTTCTTT.

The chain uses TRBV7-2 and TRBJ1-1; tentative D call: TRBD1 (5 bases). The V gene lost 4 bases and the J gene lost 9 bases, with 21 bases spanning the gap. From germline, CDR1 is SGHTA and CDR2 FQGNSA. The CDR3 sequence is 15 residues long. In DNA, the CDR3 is TGTGCCAGCAGCTCCCGCAGGGAGTATCTTCTAAAAGCTTTCTTT. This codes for CASSSRREYLLKAFF. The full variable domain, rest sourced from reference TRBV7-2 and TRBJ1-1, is GAGVSQSPSNKVTEKGKDVELRCDPISGHTALYWYRQSLGQGLEFLIYFQGNSAPDKSGLPSDRFSAERTGGSVSTLTIQRTQQEDSAVYLCASSSRREYLLKAFFGQGTRLTVV.

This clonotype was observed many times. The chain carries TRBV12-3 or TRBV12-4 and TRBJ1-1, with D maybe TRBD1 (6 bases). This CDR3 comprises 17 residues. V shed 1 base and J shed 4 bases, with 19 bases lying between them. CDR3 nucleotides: TGTGCCAGCAGTTTAGTTTTGGGGGGTCAGGGGTCCACTGAAGCTTTCTTT. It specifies CASSLVLGGQGSTEAFF.

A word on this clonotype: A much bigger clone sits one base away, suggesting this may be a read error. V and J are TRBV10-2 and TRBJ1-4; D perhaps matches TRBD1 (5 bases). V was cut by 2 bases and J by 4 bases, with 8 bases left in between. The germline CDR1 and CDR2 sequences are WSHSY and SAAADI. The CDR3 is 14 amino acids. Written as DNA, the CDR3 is TGCGCCAGCAGTGAGGGGGGAGTTAATGAAAAACTGTTTTTT. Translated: CASSEGGVNEKLFF.

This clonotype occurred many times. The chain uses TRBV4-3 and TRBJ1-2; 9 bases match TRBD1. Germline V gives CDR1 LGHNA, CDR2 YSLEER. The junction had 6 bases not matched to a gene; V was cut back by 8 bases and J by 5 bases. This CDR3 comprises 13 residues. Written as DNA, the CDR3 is TGCGCCAGCGGAAGGACAGGGGATTATGGCTACACCTTC. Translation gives CASGRTGDYGYTF.

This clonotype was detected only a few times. This CDR3 reads CASGYSGGLDYGYTF. DNA of the CDR3: TGCGCCAGCGGCTATTCAGGGGGCTTGGACTATGGCTACACCTTC. The chain recombines TRBV5-1 with TRBJ1-2, with TRBD1 matching over 8 bases. V was pared by 7 bases and J by 3 bases, with 11 bases of the junction left unmatched. Per germline, CDR1 SGHRS and CDR2 YFSETQ. The CDR3 runs 15 residues.

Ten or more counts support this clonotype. The CDR3 DNA sequence: TGCGCCAGCGGCGTAGGGACCTCCTACGAGCAGTACTTC. This encodes CASGVGTSYEQYF. The chain uses TRBV10-2 and TRBJ2-7, with D perhaps being TRBD1 or TRBD2 (5 bases each). The V end was cut by 8 bases, the J end by 0 bases, with 11 bases between. The CDR3 extends over 13 amino acids. From germline, CDR1 is WSHSY and CDR2 SAAADI.

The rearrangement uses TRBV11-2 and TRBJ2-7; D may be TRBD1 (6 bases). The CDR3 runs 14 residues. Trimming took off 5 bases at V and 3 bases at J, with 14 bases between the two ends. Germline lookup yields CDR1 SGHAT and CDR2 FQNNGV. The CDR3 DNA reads TGTGCCAGCAGCCCTACCGGACAGATCTACGAGCAGTACTTC. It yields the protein CASSPTGQIYEQYF.

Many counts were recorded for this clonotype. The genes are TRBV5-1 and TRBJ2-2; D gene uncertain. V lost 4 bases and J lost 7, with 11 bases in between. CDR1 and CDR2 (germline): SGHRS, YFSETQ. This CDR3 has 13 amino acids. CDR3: CASSLAIGGELFF. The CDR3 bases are TGCGCCAGCAGCCTGGCGATCGGCGGGGAGCTGTTTTTT.

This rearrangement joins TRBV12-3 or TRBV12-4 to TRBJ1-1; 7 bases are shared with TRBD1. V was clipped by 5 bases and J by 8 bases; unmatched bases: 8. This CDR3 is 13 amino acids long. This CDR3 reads CASSRGPRGEAFF. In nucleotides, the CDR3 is TGTGCCAGCAGTAGGGGGCCCCGGGGCGAAGCTTTCTTT.

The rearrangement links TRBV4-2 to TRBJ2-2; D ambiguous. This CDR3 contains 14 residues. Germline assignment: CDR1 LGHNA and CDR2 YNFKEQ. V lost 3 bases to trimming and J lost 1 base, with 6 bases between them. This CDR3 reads CASSQEKNTGELFF. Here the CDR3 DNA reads TGTGCCAGCAGCCAGGAGAAGAACACCGGGGAGCTGTTTTTT.

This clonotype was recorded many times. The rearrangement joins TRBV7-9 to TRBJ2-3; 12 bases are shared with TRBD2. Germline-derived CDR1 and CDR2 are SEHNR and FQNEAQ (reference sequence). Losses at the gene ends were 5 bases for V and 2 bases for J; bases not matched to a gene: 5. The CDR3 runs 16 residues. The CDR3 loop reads CASSTTSGGFTDTQYF. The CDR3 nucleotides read TGTGCCAGCAGCACAACTAGCGGGGGGTTCACAGATACGCAGTATTTT.

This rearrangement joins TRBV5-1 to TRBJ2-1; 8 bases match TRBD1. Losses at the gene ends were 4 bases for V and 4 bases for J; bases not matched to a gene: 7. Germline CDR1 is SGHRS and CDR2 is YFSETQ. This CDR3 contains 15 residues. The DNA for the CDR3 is TGCGCCAGCAGCCTCAGGGGACAGGCTTACAATGAGCAGTTCTTC. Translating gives CASSLRGQAYNEQFF.

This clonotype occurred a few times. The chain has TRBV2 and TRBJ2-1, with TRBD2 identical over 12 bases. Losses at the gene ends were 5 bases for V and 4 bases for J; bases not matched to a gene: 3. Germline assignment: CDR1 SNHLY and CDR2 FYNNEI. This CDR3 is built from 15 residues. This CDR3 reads CASSRLAGEYNEQFF. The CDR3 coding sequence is TGTGCCAGCAGTCGACTAGCGGGGGAGTACAATGAGCAGTTCTTC.

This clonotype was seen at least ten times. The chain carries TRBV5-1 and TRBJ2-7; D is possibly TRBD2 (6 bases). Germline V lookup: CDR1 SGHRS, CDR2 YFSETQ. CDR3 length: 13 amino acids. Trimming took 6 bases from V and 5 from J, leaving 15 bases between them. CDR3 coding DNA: TGCGCCAGCAATCCCGGGGCGGGACACGAGCAGTACTTC. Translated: CASNPGAGHEQYF.

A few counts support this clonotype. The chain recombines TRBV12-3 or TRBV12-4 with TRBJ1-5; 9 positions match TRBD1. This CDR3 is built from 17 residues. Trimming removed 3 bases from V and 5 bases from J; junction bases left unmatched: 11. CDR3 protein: CASSFWGQGLWDQPQHF. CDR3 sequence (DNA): TGTGCCAGCAGTTTTTGGGGACAGGGTTTATGGGATCAGCCCCAGCATTTT.